A single sample is the source of the 31 T cell receptor beta chains below, sequenced in a study of response to subunit inactivated influenza vaccine. MiXCR, applied by TCRdb to the RT-PCR reads, yields one record per CDR3 protein. The profile shows a few hundred thousand distinct CDR3 sequences, 11% of them singletons. This sample was shared with a second study, whose subject was T cells expressing NK-cell markers. That report adds: TCR beta libraries carry UMIs added by 5'RACE template switching.

The specimen comprised PBMCs from blood, sampled on the day of vaccination. The receptor set was obtained from a man aged 45-65 years who received an inactivated influenza vaccine.

In this sample, this clonotype turned up once. A much larger clone lies one base from this, so it may be a read error. The genes are TRBV7-7 and TRBJ2-1, with D possibly matching TRBD2 (7 bases). CDR3 length equals 14 residues. Per germline, CDR1 SSHAT and CDR2 FNYEAQ (reference sequence). The CDR3 DNA follows: TGTGCTAGCAGCTCCGGGGGGCACTACAATGAGCAGCTCTTC. Translating gives CASSSGGHYNEQLF.

V and J are TRBV7-9 and TRBJ2-5; D may correspond to TRBD1 or TRBD2 (5 bases each). The CDR3 has 15 amino acids. Germline CDR1 SEHNR, CDR2 FQNEAQ (reference sequence). The V gene lost 4 bases and the J gene lost 2 bases, with 14 bases spanning the gap. The CDR3 DNA follows: TGTGCCAGCAGCTGGGTGGGGACGGGTCAAGAGACCCAGTACTTC. It encodes CASSWVGTGQETQYF.

The chain combines TRBV30 with TRBJ2-3; a weak D match, TRBD1 (5 bases). Trimming removed 2 bases at V and 2 bases at J, with 14 bases between. CDR1 and CDR2 (germline): GTSNPN, SVGIG (reference sequence). The CDR3 is made up of 15 amino acids. The CDR3 reads CAWSLLDIYTDTQYF. CDR3 DNA: TGTGCCTGGAGTTTGCTGGACATATACACAGATACGCAGTATTTT.

This clonotype was seen more than once but under ten times. V is TRBV5-1 and J is TRBJ1-1; D may be TRBD1 (5 bases). The CDR3 is 15 residues long. From germline, CDR1 is SGHRS and CDR2 YFSETQ. V dropped 5 bases and J dropped 4 bases, with 18 bases sitting between them. CDR3 nucleotide sequence: TGCGCCAGCAGGCCCAACTCCCGGAGGGGCACTGAAGCTTTCTTT. Translation: CASRPNSRRGTEAFF.

The J gene is TRBJ2-3, the V gene TRBV4-1; 9 bases map to TRBD2. With V trimmed by 0 bases and J by 1 base, 2 bases remained unmatched. This CDR3 is 16 amino acids long. Germline values: CDR1 MGHRA, CDR2 YSYEKL. CDR3 DNA sequence: TGCGCCAGCAGCCAAGAACCTAGCGGGGGCACAGATACGCAGTATTTT. This sequence encodes CASSQEPSGGTDTQYF.

This clonotype appeared many times. The rearrangement uses TRBV4-1 and TRBJ2-2; 7 nucleotides agree with TRBD1. J gave up 6 bases and V 2 bases, and 6 bases lay outside the gene matches. Germline V gives CDR1 MGHRA, CDR2 YSYEKL. This CDR3 region has 15 residues. The CDR3: CASSQKQGWAGELFF. For the CDR3, the DNA is TGCGCCAGCAGCCAAAAACAGGGGTGGGCCGGGGAGCTGTTTTTT.

V gene TRBV6-1 combines with J gene TRBJ2-3; TRBD2 might be the D (7 bases). From germline, CDR1 is MNHNS and CDR2 SASEGT. Deletions cut 6 bases from V and 2 bases from J, with 18 bases between. The CDR3 spans 16 residues. CDR3 sequence: CASRGGGGPATDTQYF. The DNA for the CDR3 is TGTGCCAGCAGGGGAGGGGGAGGTCCGGCCACAGATACGCAGTATTTT.

This clonotype has a handful of counts. V and J are TRBV5-1 and TRBJ1-6, with 7 nucleotides matching TRBD1. Unmatched junction bases numbered 7, after V lost 4 bases and J lost 6 bases. The CDR3 runs to 15 residues. Germline CDR1 reads SGHRS; CDR2 reads YFSETQ. CDR3 DNA: TGCGCCAGCAGCCTGGAGGGACAGCGTAATTCACCCCTCCACTTT. Protein product: CASSLEGQRNSPLHF.

In this sample, this clonotype turned up many times. V is TRBV5-1 and J is TRBJ2-3; 10 bases match TRBD2. From germline, CDR1 is SGHRS and CDR2 YFSETQ. The V and J ends lost 4 bases and 0 bases, in that order; junction bases with no gene match: 5. The CDR3 has 16 residues. This chain's CDR3 is CASSGISGGSTDTQYF. The CDR3 coding sequence is TGCGCCAGCAGCGGAATTAGCGGGGGGAGCACAGATACGCAGTATTTT.

This clonotype has only a few counts. The rearrangement uses TRBV15 and TRBJ1-4; the match to TRBD1 covers 8 bases. Per the germline V gene, CDR1 is LNHNV and CDR2 is YYDKDF (reference sequence). CDR3 length equals 15 residues. The junction had 6 bases not matched to a gene; V was cut back by 1 base and J by 8 bases. This chain's CDR3 is CATSRVGRQGEKLFF. The CDR3 bases are TGTGCCACCAGCAGAGTGGGCCGACAGGGGGAAAAACTGTTTTTT.

This clonotype was counted a few times. This rearrangement joins TRBV4-2 to TRBJ2-1; TRBD1 or TRBD2 may be the D gene (5 bases each). The length of the CDR3 is 11 residues. V was trimmed by 3 bases and J by 9 bases, leaving 6 bases between them. CDR1 LGHNA and CDR2 YNFKEQ come from the germline V gene. CDR3 in DNA: TGTGCCAGCAGCCAGGGGGTTGAGCAGTTCTTC. Protein sequence: CASSQGVEQFF.

This clonotype was seen more than once but under ten times. V is TRBV15 and J is TRBJ2-7; D possibly matches TRBD1 or TRBD2 (5 bases each). The V end lost 0 bases, the J end lost 5 bases, and 17 bases lay between the germline ends. The CDR3 has 16 amino acids. CDR1 is LNHNV, CDR2 YYDKDF, per germline (reference sequence). CDR3 sequence (DNA): TGTGCCACCAGCAGAGAGCCGGGACCTTTCATCCACGAGCAGTACTTC. It codes for CATSREPGPFIHEQYF.

This CDR3 is CSVQTANYGYTF. The CDR3 DNA follows: TGCAGCGTACAGACAGCTAACTATGGCTACACCTTC. The chain employs TRBV29-1 and TRBJ1-2; D is perhaps TRBD1 (5 bases). The germline V gene has CDR1 SQVTM and CDR2 ANQGSEA. V lost 6 bases, J lost 0 bases, and 8 bases lay in between. This CDR3 is built from 12 residues.

This clonotype turned up a few times. The V gene is TRBV7-9, the J gene TRBJ2-7; perhaps TRBD1 as D (5 bases). Germline lookup yields CDR1 SEHNR and CDR2 FQNEAQ (reference sequence). The CDR3 totals 14 residues. V lost 4 bases and J lost 2, with 12 bases in between. CDR3 in DNA: TGTGCCAGCAGCTCTGTCGACAGTACCTACGAGCAGTACTTC. Translating gives CASSSVDSTYEQYF.

This chain uses TRBV5-1 with TRBJ2-2, with TRBD2 as a possible D gene (6 bases). Between the trimmed V and J ends, which lost 7 bases and 0 bases, there was a span of 22 bases. CDR1 and CDR2 (germline): SGHRS, YFSETQ. CDR3 length: 18 amino acids. The CDR3 loop reads CASPRSGLIAANTGELFF. As DNA, the CDR3 is TGCGCCAGCCCCCGTAGCGGATTAATTGCTGCGAACACCGGGGAGCTGTTTTTT.

The chain has TRBV24-1 and TRBJ2-7; TRBD2 aligns across 7 bases. J was trimmed by 5 bases and V by 3 bases; bases with no gene match: 9. Looked up from germline, CDR1 is KGHDR and CDR2 is SFDVKD. The CDR3 is 15 residues long. CDR3 bases: TGTGCCACCAGTGATGGGGGAGGGGTAAGGAACGAGCAGTACTTC. This translates into CATSDGGGVRNEQYF.

This clonotype was recorded a few times. The CDR3 sequence: CAAGPLASGELFF. CDR3 nucleotides: TGTGCTGCCGGCCCTCTAGCGTCCGGGGAGCTGTTTTTT. The rearrangement uses TRBV10-3 and TRBJ2-2; D may be TRBD2 (6 bases). CDR1 and CDR2 from the germline V gene are ENHRY and SYGVKD. This CDR3 region has 13 residues.

CDR3 nucleotides: TGTGCCAGCAGCGTCTCCGGCGAAATTACGCCCCAGCATTTT. Its protein product is CASSVSGEITPQHF. This chain links TRBV9 with TRBJ1-5; D is uncertain. CDR3 size: 14 residues. Trimming cost V 2 bases and J 9 bases, with 15 bases left between them. Germline assignment: CDR1 SGDLS and CDR2 YYNGEE.

For this clonotype: This may stem from a read error, because a much larger clone lies one nucleotide away. This chain connects TRBV6-1 to TRBJ1-1; a weak D match, TRBD1 (5 bases). Germline CDR1 MNHNS, CDR2 SASEGT. The V end was cut by 2 bases, the J end by 5 bases, with 9 bases between. The CDR3 length is 13 residues. The CDR3 reads CASSEIGGTEAFF. DNA for the CDR3: TGTGCCAGCAGTGAAATCGGGGGAACTGAAGCTTTCTTT.

This clonotype has only one observation. The CDR3 sequence is CASSPTLYSPLHF. The CDR3 coding sequence is TGTGCCAGCAGCCCTACACTATATTCACCCCTCCACTTT. The chain carries TRBV7-9 and TRBJ1-6; D gene unclear. Trimming stripped 5 bases from V and 8 bases from J, with 10 bases between. Germline CDR1 and CDR2: SEHNR and FQNEAQ (reference sequence). The CDR3 sequence is 13 residues long.

This clonotype appeared a few times. The J gene is TRBJ2-1, the V gene TRBV7-2; tentative D call: TRBD2 (5 bases). CDR1 is SGHTA, CDR2 FQGNSA, per germline. V was pared by 4 bases and J by 9 bases, with 13 bases between. CDR3 length equals 13 residues. Here the CDR3 reads CASSSILASEQFF. Written as DNA, the CDR3 is TGTGCCAGCAGCTCAATTCTAGCATCTGAGCAGTTCTTC.

The chain links TRBV6-4 to TRBJ2-3, with D uncertain. Germline CDR1 reads MRHNA; CDR2 reads SNTAGT. This CDR3 is 13 amino acids long. Trimming pared 2 bases from V and 5 bases from J, leaving 8 bases between. CDR3 nucleotides: TGTGCCAGCAGTGACGGGCCCCTAGATACGCAGTATTTT. Translation: CASSDGPLDTQYF.

This clonotype has just a few counts. V and J are TRBV29-1 and TRBJ2-1, with D maybe TRBD2 (5 bases). Trimming pared 1 base from V and 1 base from J, leaving 11 bases between. The V gene's germline CDR1 is SQVTM and CDR2 ANQGSEA. CDR3 length: 15 amino acids. The chain's CDR3 is CSVEGLPGSYNEQFF. As DNA, the CDR3 is TGCAGCGTTGAAGGTCTGCCGGGGTCCTACAATGAGCAGTTCTTC.

CDR3: CATSDPPKTGQETQYF. CDR3 bases: TGTGCCACCAGTGACCCTCCCAAGACTGGCCAAGAGACCCAGTACTTC. The chain links TRBV24-1 to TRBJ2-5; D is undetermined. The germline V and J ends were trimmed by 4 bases and 1 base, with 15 bases remaining between them. The CDR3 spans 16 residues. The germline CDR1 and CDR2 sequences are KGHDR and SFDVKD.

This chain joins TRBV24-1 and TRBJ2-1, with D maybe TRBD1 (6 bases). Germline V CDR1 and CDR2: KGHDR, SFDVKD. CDR3 length: 14 amino acids. Trimming took off 3 bases at V and 2 bases at J, with 7 bases between the two ends. As DNA, the CDR3 is TGTGCCACCAGTGATGGGACAACCTACAATGAGCAGTTCTTC. As protein: CATSDGTTYNEQFF.

This sequence joins TRBV19 and TRBJ2-1; D unclear. The length of the CDR3 is 17 residues. The V end lost 5 bases, the J end lost 7 bases, and 24 bases lay between the germline ends. Per the germline V gene, CDR1 is LNHDA and CDR2 is SQIVND (reference sequence). The CDR3 spells CASSPYLLVARSNEQFF. CDR3 nucleotides: TGTGCCAGTAGTCCTTACCTACTCGTCGCGCGGTCAAATGAGCAGTTCTTC.

This chain uses TRBV7-2 with TRBJ2-2; 9 bases fit TRBD1. The V segment lost 5 bases and the J segment 6 bases; nucleotides outside the gene matches: 10. Germline CDR1 reads SGHTA; CDR2 reads FQGNSA. The CDR3 runs to 16 residues. CDR3 sequence: CASSPRGTGIAGELFF. The CDR3, as DNA: TGTGCCAGCAGCCCCAGAGGGACAGGGATAGCCGGGGAGCTGTTTTTT.

V usage is TRBV28 and J usage is TRBJ2-3, with D unresolved. This CDR3 comprises 12 residues. Trimming pared 1 base from V and 15 bases from J, leaving 14 bases between. Germline V CDR1 and CDR2: MDHEN, SYDVKM. The DNA for the CDR3 is TGTGCCAGCAGTTTATCTGGCGGAGCCCCATATTTT. This gives the protein CASSLSGGAPYF.

This chain joins TRBV5-1 and TRBJ2-5; 14 bases match TRBD2. After removal of 2 bases from V and 5 bases from J, the junction contained 5 bases not matched to a gene. The CDR3 is 16 amino acids. The germline V gene encodes CDR1 SGHRS and CDR2 YFSETQ. CDR3 region: CASSLTGTSGGETQYF. Written as DNA, the CDR3 is TGCGCCAGCAGCTTAACCGGGACTAGCGGGGGCGAGACCCAGTACTTC.

DNA for the CDR3: TGTGCCAGCAGTGGGGTAAGGGACTACCCTACGGAGACCCAGTACTTC. Protein product: CASSGVRDYPTETQYF. This chain joins TRBV12-3 or TRBV12-4 and TRBJ2-5; 7 nucleotides match TRBD2. J was trimmed by 5 bases and V by 5 bases; bases with no gene match: 14. CDR3 size: 16 residues.

Only a few counts were recorded for this clonotype. This rearrangement joins TRBV24-1 to TRBJ2-5; D possibly corresponds to TRBD2 (5 bases). Looked up from germline, CDR1 is KGHDR and CDR2 is SFDVKD. The CDR3 has 15 residues. Trimming pared 1 base from V and 5 bases from J, leaving 13 bases between. This chain's CDR3 is CATSDFVTSGETQYF. The CDR3 nucleotides are TGTGCCACCAGTGATTTTGTTACCTCGGGGGAGACCCAGTACTTC.